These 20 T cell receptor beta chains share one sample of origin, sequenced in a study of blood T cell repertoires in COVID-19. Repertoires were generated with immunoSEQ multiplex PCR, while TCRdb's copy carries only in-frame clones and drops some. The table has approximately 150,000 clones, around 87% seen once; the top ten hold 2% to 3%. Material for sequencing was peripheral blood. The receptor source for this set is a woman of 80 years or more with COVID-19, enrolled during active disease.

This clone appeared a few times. CDR3 in DNA: TGTGCCAGCAGCCAAGAAGGACATTATGGCTACACCTTC. This encodes CASSQEGHYGYTF. The V call is TRBV3-1 (or the pseudogene TRBV3-2), the J call TRBJ1-2; D is perhaps TRBD1 (5 bases). The CDR3 consists of 13 residues. V was shortened by 0 bases and J by 5 bases, with 7 bases between the two germline ends. Germline V CDR1 and CDR2: LGHDT, YNNKEL (reference sequence).

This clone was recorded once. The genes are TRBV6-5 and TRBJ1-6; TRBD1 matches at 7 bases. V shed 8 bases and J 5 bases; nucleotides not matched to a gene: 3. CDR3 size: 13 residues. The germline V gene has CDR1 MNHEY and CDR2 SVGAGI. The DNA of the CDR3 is TGTGCCAGCCGGGACAGAGATAATTCACCCCTCCACTTT. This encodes CASRDRDNSPLHF.

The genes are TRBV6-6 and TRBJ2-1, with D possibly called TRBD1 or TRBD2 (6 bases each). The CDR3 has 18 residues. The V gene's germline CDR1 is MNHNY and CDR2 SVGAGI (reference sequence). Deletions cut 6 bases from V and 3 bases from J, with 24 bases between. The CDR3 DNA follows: TGTGCCAGCAGGCGACTAGAATCCGGGACAAATAGCTACAATGAGCAGTTCTTC. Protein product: CASRRLESGTNSYNEQFF.

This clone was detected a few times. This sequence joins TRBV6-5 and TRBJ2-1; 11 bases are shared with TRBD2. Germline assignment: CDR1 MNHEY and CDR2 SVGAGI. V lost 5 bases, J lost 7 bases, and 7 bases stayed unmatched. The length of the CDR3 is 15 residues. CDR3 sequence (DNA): TGTGCCAGCAGTCACACTAGCGGGAGAAGGAATGAGCAGTTCTTC. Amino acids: CASSHTSGRRNEQFF.

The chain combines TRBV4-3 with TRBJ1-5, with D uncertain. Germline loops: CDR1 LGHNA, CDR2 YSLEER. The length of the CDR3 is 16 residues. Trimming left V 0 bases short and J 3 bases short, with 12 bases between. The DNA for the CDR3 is TGCGCCAGCAGCCAAGATCTTTCCAGTTTCAATCAGCCCCAGCATTTT. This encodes CASSQDLSSFNQPQHF.

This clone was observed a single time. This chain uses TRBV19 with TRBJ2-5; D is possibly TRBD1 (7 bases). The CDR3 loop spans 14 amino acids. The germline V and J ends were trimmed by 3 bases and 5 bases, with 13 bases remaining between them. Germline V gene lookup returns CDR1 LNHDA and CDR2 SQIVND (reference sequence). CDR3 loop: CASSIGSGGETQYF. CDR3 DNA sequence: TGTGCCAGTAGTATTGGCTCAGGGGGGGAGACCCAGTACTTC.

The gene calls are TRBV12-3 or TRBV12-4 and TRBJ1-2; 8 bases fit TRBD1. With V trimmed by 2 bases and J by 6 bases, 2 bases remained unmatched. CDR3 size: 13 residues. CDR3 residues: CASSLLQGDGYTF. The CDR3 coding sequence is TGTGCCAGCAGTTTATTACAGGGGGATGGCTACACCTTC.

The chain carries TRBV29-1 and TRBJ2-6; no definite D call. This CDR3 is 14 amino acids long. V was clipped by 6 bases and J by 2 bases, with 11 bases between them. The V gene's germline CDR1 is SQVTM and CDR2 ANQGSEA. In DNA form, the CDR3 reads TGCAGCGTCGCTCAGTTCCCTGGGGCCAACGTCCTGACTTTC. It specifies CSVAQFPGANVLTF.

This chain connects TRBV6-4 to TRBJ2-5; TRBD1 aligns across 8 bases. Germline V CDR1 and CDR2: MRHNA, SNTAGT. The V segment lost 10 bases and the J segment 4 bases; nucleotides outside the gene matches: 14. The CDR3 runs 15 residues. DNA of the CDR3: TGTGCCACTGGGTCGACAGGGGTTGTCGCAGAGACCCAGTACTTC. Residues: CATGSTGVVAETQYF.

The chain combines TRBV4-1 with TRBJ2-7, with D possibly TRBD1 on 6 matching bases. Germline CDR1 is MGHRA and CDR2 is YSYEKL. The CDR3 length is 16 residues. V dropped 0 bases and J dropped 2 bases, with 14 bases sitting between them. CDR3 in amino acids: CASSQDLSGAPYEQYF. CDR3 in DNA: TGCGCCAGCAGCCAAGATTTGTCAGGGGCCCCCTACGAGCAGTACTTC.

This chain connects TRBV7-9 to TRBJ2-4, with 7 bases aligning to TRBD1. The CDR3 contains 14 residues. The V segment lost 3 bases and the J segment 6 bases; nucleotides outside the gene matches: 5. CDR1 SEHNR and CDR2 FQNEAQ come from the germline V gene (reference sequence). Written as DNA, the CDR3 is TGTGCCAGCAGCTTGGGACAGAGGGGAAACATTCAGTACTTC. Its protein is CASSLGQRGNIQYF. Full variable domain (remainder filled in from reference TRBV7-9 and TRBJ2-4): DTGVSQNPRHKITKRGQNVTFRCDPISEHNRLYWYRQTLGQGPEFLTYFQNEAQLEKSRLLSDRFSAERPKGSFSTLEIQRTEQGDSAMYLCASSLGQRGNIQYFGAGTRLSVL.

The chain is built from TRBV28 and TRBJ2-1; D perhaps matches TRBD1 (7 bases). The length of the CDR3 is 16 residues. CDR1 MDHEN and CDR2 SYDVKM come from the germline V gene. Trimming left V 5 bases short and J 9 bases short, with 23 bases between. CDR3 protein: CASSAPSLGTAGEQFF. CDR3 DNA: TGTGCCAGCAGTGCCCCGAGTCTCGGGACAGCGGGTGAGCAGTTCTTC. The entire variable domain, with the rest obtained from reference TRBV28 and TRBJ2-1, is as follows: DVKVTQSSRYLVKRTGEKVFLECVQDMDHENMFWYRQDPGLGLRLIYFSYDVKMKEKGDIPEGYSVSREKKERFSLILESASTNQTSMYLCASSAPSLGTAGEQFFGPGTRLTVL.

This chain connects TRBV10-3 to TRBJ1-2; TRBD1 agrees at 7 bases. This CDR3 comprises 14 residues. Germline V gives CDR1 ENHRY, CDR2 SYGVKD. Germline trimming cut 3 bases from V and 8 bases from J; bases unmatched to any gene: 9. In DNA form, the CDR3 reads TGTGCCATCAGTGAAGGGAACAGGGGAAAAGGCTACACCTTC. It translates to CAISEGNRGKGYTF.

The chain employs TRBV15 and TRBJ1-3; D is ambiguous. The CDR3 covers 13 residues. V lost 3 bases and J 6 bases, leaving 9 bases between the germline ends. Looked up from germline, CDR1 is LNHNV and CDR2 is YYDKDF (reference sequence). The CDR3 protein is CATSREGLNTIYF. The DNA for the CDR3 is TGTGCCACCAGCAGGGAGGGTTTAAACACCATATATTTT.

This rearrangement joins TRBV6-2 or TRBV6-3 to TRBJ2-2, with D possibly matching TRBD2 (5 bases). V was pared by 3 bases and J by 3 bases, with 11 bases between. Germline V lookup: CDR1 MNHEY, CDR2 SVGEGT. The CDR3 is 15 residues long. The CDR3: CASSYSAGDTGELFF. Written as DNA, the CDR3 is TGTGCCAGCAGTTATTCCGCGGGCGACACCGGGGAGCTGTTTTTT.

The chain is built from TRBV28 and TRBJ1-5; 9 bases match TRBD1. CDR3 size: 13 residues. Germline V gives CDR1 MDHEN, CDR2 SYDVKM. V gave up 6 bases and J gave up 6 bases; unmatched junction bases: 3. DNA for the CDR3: TGTGCCAGCAGGACAGGGGGATCTCAGCCCCAGCATTTT. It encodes CASRTGGSQPQHF.

CDR3 sequence: CASSAGQGSPSNYGYTF. The DNA for the CDR3 is TGTGCCAGCAGCGCTGGACAGGGCAGCCCATCCAACTATGGCTACACCTTC. The chain recombines TRBV21-1 with TRBJ1-2; the DNA was not compared with TRBD1, the D call given in the table. TRBV21-1 represents a pseudogene. CDR3 length: 17 amino acids.

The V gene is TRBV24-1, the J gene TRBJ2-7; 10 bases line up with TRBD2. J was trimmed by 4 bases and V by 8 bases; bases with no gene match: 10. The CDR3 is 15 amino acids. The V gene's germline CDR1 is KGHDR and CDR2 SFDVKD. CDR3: CATKRLSGRWYEQYF. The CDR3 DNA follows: TGTGCCACCAAAAGACTTAGCGGGAGGTGGTACGAGCAGTACTTC.

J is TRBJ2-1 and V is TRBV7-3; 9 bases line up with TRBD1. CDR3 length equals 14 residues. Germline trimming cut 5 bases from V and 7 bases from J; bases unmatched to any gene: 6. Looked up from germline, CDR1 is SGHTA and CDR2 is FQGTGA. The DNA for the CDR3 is TGTGCCAGCAGCACAGGGACAGGGAGGAATGAGCAGTTCTTC. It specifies CASSTGTGRNEQFF. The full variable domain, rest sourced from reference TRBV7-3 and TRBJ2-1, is GAGVSQTPSNKVTEKGKYVELRCDPISGHTALYWYRQSLGQGPEFLIYFQGTGAADDSGLPNDRFFAVRPEGSVSTLKIQRTERGDSAVYLCASSTGTGRNEQFFGPGTRLTVL.

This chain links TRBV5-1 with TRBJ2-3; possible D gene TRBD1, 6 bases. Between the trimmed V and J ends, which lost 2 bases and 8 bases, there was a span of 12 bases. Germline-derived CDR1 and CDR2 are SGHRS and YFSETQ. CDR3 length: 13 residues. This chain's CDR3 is CASSFYRETTQYF. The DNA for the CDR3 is TGCGCCAGCAGCTTTTACAGGGAGACTACGCAGTATTTT.